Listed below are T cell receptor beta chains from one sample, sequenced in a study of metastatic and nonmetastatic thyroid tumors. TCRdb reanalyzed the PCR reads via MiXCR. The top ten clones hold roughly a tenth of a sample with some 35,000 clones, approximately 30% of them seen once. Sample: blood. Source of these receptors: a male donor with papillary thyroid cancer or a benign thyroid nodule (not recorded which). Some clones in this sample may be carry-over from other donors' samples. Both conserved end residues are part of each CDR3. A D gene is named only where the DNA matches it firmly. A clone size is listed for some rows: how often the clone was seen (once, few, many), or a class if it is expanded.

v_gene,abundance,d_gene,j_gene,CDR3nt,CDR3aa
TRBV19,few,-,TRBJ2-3,TGTGCCAGTACCGAGACGGCGGGAAGAGCAGATACGCAGTATTTT,CASTETAGRADTQYF
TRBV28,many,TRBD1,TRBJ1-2,TGTGCCAGCAGGATACTACAGGGGGTAGTCGGTGGCTACACCTTC,CASRILQGVVGGYTF
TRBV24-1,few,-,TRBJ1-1,TGTGCCGTCTCCCAGGGGAACACTGAAGCTTTCTTT,CAVSQGNTEAFF
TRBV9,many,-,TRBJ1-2,TGTGCCAGCAGCCCTCGGAAGATAGACTATGGCTACACCTTC,CASSPRKIDYGYTF
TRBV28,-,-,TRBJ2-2,TGTGCCAGCAGTTTCGACCCTAGGGCGTCATCTAACACCGGGGAGCTGTTTTTT,CASSFDPRASSNTGELFF
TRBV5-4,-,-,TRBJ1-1,TGTGCCAGCAGCTTCCTAAACAGGGAGAACACTGAAGCTTTCTTT,CASSFLNRENTEAFF
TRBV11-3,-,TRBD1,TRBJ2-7,TGTGCCAGCAGCCTGGACGACAGGGAGATGCACTTC,CASSLDDREMHF
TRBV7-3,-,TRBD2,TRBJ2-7,TGTGCCAGCAGCTTAGGGACTATCACCTACGAGCAGTACTTC,CASSLGTITYEQYF
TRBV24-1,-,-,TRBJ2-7,TGTGCCACCAGTGGGTGGGAGACGTACGAGCAGTACTTC,CATSGWETYEQYF
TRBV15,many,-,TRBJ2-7,TGTGCCACCAGCAGCAGTACAGCGAGGGGCTCCTACGAGCAGTACTTC,CATSSSTARGSYEQYF
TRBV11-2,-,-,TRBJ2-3,TGTGCCAACAGCAGAGGCGGGACAATCACGACAGATACGCAGTATTTT,CANSRGGTITTDTQYF
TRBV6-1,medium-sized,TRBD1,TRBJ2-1,TGTGCCAGCAGTGATGAGACAGGGGTCCGCGAAAGTGTCAATGAGCAGTTCTTC,CASSDETGVRESVNEQFF
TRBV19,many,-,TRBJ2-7,TGTGCCAGTAGTCTAGAAGGGTACGAGCAGTACTTC,CASSLEGYEQYF
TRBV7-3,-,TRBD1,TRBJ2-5,TGTGCCAGCAGCTTAAAAGGGGGCCACCAAGAGACCCAGTACTTC,CASSLKGGHQETQYF
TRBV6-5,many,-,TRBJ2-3,TGTGCCAGCAGTTACCGCGGACAGCGTACAGATACGCAGTATTTT,CASSYRGQRTDTQYF
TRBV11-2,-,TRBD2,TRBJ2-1,TGTGCCAGCAGCGAGAGCCTACTAAGCGGGAGGGTCTACAATGAGCAGTTCTTC,CASSESLLSGRVYNEQFF
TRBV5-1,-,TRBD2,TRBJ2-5,TGCGCCAGCAGCTTCGGGACTAGCGGGAGATGGGAGACCCAGTACTTC,CASSFGTSGRWETQYF
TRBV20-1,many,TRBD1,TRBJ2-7,TGCAGTGCCCCGACAGGGACCGAGCAGTACTTC,CSAPTGTEQYF
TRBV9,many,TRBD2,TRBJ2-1,TGTGCCAGCAGCATTACTAGCGGGAGCGCCGGTGAGCAGTTCTTC,CASSITSGSAGEQFF
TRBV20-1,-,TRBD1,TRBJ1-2,TGCAGTGCTAGAGGGGACAGCTATGGCTACACCTTC,CSARGDSYGYTF
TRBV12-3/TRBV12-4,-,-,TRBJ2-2,TGTGCCAGCAGAAACAGGGCGGGGAACACCGGGGAGCTGTTTTTT,CASRNRAGNTGELFF
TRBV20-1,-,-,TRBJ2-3,TGCAGTGCTACACCAACTCGGACCTCGTCAGATACGCAGTATTTT,CSATPTRTSSDTQYF
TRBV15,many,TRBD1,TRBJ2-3,TGTGCCACCAGCACCCGGACAGGCCCCGGGACAGATACGCAGTATTTT,CATSTRTGPGTDTQYF
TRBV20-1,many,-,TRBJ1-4,TGCAGTGCCCACGACAGGAAAAATGAAAAACTGTTTTTT,CSAHDRKNEKLFF
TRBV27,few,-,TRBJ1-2,TGTGCCAGCAGCTTGGGCGGGACCCACCCCGGCTACACCTTC,CASSLGGTHPGYTF
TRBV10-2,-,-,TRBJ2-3,TGCGCCAGCAGTGAGTTACAATTTATTGGAGGGCCTAGCACAGATACGCAGTATTTT,CASSELQFIGGPSTDTQYF
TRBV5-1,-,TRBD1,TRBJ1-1,TGCGCCAGCAGCTCCGGGACAGCGAACACTGAAGCTTTCTTT,CASSSGTANTEAFF
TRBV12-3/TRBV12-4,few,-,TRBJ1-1,TGTGCCAGCAGTGGCACAGGGAGTTCTGAAGCTTTCTTT,CASSGTGSSEAFF
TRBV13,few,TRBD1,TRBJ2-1,TGTGCCAGCAGCGACAGGGCCCTCGACAATGAGCAGTTCTTC,CASSDRALDNEQFF
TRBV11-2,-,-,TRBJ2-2,TGTGCCAGCAGCTCGCCAGGGGATACCGGGGAGCTGTTTTTT,CASSSPGDTGELFF
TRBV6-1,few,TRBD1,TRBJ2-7,TGTGCCAGCAGTGAAACGGCGGACAGGGCCTACGAGCAGTACTTC,CASSETADRAYEQYF
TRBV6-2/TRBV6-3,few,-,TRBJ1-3,TGTGCCAGCAGTTACTTCGGGTCTGGAAACACCATATATTTT,CASSYFGSGNTIYF
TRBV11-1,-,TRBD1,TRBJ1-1,TGTGCCAGCAGCTTAGAGCAGGGGGGGTTCGGCGACACTGAAGCTTTCTTT,CASSLEQGGFGDTEAFF
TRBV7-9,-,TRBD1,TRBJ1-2,TGTGCCAGCAGTCGACAGGGGCCCTATGGCTACACCTTC,CASSRQGPYGYTF
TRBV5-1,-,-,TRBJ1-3,TGCGCCAGCAGCTTGGGAGTGAGGGCTGGAAACACCATATATTTT,CASSLGVRAGNTIYF
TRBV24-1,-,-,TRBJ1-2,TGTGCCACCAGTGATTTGAGGGACACTCGGGAGGGGGGGGATGGCTACACCTTC,CATSDLRDTREGGDGYTF
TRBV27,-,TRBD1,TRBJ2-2,TGTGCCAGCAGCAAGGACAGGGCAGCCACCGGGGAGCTGTTTTTT,CASSKDRAATGELFF
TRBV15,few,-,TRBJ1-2,TGTGCCACCAGCAGAGCGACAGGCTATGGCTACACCTTC,CATSRATGYGYTF
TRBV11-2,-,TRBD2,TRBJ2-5,TGTGCCAGCAGACTAGCGGGAGGGTTAGAGACCCAGTACTTC,CASRLAGGLETQYF
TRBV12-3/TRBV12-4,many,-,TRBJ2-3,TGTGCCAGCAGTTTTACAGATACGCAGTATTTT,CASSFTDTQYF
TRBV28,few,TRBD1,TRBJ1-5,TGTGCCAGCAGGAGACAGGGGACTAGCAATCAGCCCCAGCATTTT,CASRRQGTSNQPQHF
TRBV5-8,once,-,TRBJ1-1,TGTGCCAGCAGCCGGGGCAGGGAGCTTCTGGAGACTGAAGCTTTCTTT,CASSRGRELLETEAFF
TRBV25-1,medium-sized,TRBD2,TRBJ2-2,TGTGCCAGCAGTGGGACTAGCGACACCGGGGAGCTGTTTTTT,CASSGTSDTGELFF
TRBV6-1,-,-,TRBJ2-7,TGTGCCAGCAGGCCGACTCGGGAGCAGTACTTC,CASRPTREQYF
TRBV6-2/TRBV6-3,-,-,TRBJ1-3,TGTGCCAGCAGTTACTCGAGGGGCTCTGGAAACACCATATATTTT,CASSYSRGSGNTIYF
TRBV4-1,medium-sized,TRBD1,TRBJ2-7,TGCGCCAGCAGCCAAGTCGAGGACAGGGCCTACGAGCAGTACTTC,CASSQVEDRAYEQYF